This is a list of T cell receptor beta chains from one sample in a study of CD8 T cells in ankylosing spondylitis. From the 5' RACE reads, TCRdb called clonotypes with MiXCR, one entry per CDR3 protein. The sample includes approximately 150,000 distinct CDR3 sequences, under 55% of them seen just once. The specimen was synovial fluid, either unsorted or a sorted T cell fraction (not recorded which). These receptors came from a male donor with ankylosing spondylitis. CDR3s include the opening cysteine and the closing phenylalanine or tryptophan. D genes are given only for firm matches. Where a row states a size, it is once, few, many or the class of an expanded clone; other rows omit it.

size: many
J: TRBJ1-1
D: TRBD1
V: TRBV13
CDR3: CASSFSSGQGPVTEAFF
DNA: TGTGCCAGCAGCTTCTCCTCTGGACAGGGTCCAGTCACTGAAGCTTTCTTT

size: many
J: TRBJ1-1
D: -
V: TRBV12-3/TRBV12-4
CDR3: CASSLIFPEAFF
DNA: TGTGCCAGCAGTTTAATATTCCCTGAAGCTTTCTTT

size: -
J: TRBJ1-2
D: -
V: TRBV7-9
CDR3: CASSPPTIFLYGYTF
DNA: TGTGCCAGCAGCCCGCCGACAATTTTCCTTTATGGCTACACCTTC

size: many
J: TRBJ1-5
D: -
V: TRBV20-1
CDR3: CSARDLKEGGNQPQHF
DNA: TGCAGTGCTAGAGATTTGAAGGAGGGTGGCAATCAGCCCCAGCATTTT

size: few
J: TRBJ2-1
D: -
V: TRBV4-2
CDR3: CASSQVTGVLYNEQFF
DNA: TGTGCCAGCAGCCAGGTGACAGGCGTGCTCTACAATGAGCAGTTCTTC

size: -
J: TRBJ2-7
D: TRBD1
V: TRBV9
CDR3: CASSPLGTGGYEQYF
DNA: TGTGCCAGCAGCCCCCTGGGGACAGGGGGCTACGAGCAGTACTTC

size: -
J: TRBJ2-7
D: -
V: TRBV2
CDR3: CASMPTDLYEQYF
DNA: TGTGCCAGCATGCCGACCGACCTTTACGAGCAGTACTTC

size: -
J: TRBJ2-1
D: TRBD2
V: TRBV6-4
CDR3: CASSETSGDYNEQFF
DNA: TGTGCCAGCAGTGAGACTAGCGGGGACTACAATGAGCAGTTCTTC

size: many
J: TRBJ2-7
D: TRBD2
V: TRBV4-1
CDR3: CASSPLLAGLSYEQYF
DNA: TGCGCCAGCAGCCCACTACTAGCGGGGCTATCCTACGAGCAGTACTTC

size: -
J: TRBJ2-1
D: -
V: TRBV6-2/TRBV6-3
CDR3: CASSYSISHGNEQFF
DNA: TGTGCCAGCAGTTACTCGATCAGCCACGGCAATGAGCAGTTCTTC

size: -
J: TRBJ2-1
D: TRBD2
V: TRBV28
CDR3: CASSLSLAGDNEQFF
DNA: TGTGCCAGCAGTTTAAGCCTAGCGGGTGACAATGAGCAGTTCTTC

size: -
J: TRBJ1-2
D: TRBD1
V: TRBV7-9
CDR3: CASSPALGQDNYGYTF
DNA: TGTGCCAGCAGCCCAGCTTTGGGACAGGATAACTATGGCTACACCTTC

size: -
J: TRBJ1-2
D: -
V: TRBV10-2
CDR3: CASTERAVLDGYTF
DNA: TGCGCCAGCACCGAGCGGGCGGTTCTTGATGGCTACACCTTC

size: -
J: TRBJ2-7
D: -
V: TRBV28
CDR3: CASSLRDEQYF
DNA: TGTGCCAGCAGCCTCAGGGACGAGCAGTACTTC

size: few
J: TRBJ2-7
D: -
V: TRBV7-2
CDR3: CASSWGHSYEQYF
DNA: TGTGCCAGCAGCTGGGGACATTCCTACGAGCAGTACTTC

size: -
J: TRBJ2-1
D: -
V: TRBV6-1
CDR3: CASRASSYNEQFF
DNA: TGTGCCAGCAGGGCGAGCTCCTACAATGAGCAGTTCTTC

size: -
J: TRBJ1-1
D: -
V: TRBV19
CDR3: CASSIGGLTEAFF
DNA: TGTGCCAGTAGTATCGGGGGCCTGACTGAAGCTTTCTTT

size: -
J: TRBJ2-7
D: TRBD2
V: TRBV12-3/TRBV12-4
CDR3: CASSFGGSSFYEQYF
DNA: TGTGCCAGCAGTTTCGGGGGGAGTTCGTTCTACGAGCAGTACTTC

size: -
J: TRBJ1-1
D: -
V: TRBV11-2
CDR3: CASSLEVNTEAFF
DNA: TGTGCCAGCAGCTTAGAGGTGAACACTGAAGCTTTCTTT

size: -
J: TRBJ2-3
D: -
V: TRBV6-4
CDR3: CASSDKAEITDTQYF
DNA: TGTGCCAGCAGTGACAAAGCGGAGATCACAGATACGCAGTATTTT

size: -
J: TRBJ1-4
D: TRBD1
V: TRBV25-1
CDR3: CASSGDREFDEKLFF
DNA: TGTGCCAGCAGTGGGGACAGGGAGTTTGATGAAAAACTGTTTTTT

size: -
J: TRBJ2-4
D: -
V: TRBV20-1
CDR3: CSARRDLSGDIQYF
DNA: TGCAGTGCTAGGCGGGACTTGTCGGGGGACATTCAGTACTTC

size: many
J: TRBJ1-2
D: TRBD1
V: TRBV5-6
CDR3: CASSTATGGSTYGYTF
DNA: TGTGCCAGCAGCACAGCAACAGGGGGCTCCACCTATGGCTACACCTTC

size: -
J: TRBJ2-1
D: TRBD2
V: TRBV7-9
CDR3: CASSLAGTRRVNEQFF
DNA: TGTGCCAGCAGCTTAGCCGGGACTAGGAGGGTCAATGAGCAGTTCTTC

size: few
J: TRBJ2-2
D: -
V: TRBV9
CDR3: CASSVAWPNTGELFF
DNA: TGTGCCAGCAGCGTAGCGTGGCCGAACACCGGGGAGCTGTTTTTT

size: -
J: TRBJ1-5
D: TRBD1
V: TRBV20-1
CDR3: CSAVGTRQGYQPQHF
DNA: TGCAGTGCCGTTGGGACCCGACAGGGGTATCAGCCCCAGCATTTT

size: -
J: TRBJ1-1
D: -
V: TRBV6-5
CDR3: CASSYPGPTNTMNTEAFF
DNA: TGTGCCAGCAGTTACCCGGGACCGACGAATACCATGAACACTGAAGCTTTCTTT

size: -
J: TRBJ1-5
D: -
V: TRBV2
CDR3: CASSTGNSNQPQHF
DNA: TGTGCCAGCAGTACAGGGAATAGCAATCAGCCCCAGCATTTT

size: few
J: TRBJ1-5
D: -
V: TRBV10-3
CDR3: CAISESYRSSNQPQHF
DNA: TGTGCCATCAGTGAGTCGTACCGGAGTAGCAATCAGCCCCAGCATTTT

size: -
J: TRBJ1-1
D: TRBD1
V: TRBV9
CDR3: CASSVGPGQTIYEAFF
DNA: TGTGCCAGCAGCGTAGGCCCGGGACAGACAATTTACGAAGCTTTCTTT

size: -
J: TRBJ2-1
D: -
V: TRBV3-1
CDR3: CASSQVPGPISYNEQFF
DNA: TGTGCCAGCAGCCAAGTCCCCGGGCCTATCTCCTACAATGAGCAGTTCTTC

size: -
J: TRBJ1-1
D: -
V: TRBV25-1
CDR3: CASSGSQKASGEAFF
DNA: TGTGCCAGCAGTGGGTCCCAGAAGGCTTCCGGTGAAGCTTTCTTT

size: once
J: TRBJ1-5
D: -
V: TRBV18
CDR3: CASSLTSNQPQHF
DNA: TGTGCCAGCTCACTAACCAGCAATCAGCCCCAGCATTTT

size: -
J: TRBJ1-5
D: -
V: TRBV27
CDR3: CASSLVGVDQPQHF
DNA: TGTGCCAGCAGTTTAGTTGGGGTAGATCAGCCCCAGCATTTT

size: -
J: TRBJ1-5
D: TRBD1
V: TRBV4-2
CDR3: CASSQPGQRTPQHF
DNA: TGTGCCAGCAGCCAACCGGGACAGCGGACCCCCCAGCATTTT

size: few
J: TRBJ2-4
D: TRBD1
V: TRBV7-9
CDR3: CASSLPDRDSKNIQYF
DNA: TGTGCCAGCAGCTTACCGGACAGGGACAGCAAAAACATTCAGTACTTC

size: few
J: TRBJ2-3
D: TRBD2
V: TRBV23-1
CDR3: CASSQEFGGGSTDTQYF
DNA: TGCGCCAGCAGTCAAGAGTTTGGCGGGGGTAGCACAGATACGCAGTATTTT